Sequencing of this T cell receptor (beta chain) was carried out in a study of cytomegalovirus exposure and HLA in healthy donors (dated by TCRdb to 2016 to 2017). At the level of the whole study: An earlier analysis of around 600 of the donors reported 250 to 300 Gb of sequence data and roughly 110 million unique TCR beta sequences from 150 million to 200 million T cells. The study combined high-throughput TCR immunosequencing, statistical association of individual TCRs with disease status, and machine learning to predict cytomegalovirus infection status. Every discovery cohort repertoire had been produced on one sequencing platform. A later genetic analysis used genome-wide SNP genotypes for about 60% of the roughly 700 donors, treating that subset as a discovery cohort. On average, around 240,000 unique TCR beta nucleotide sequences were sequenced per donor among 398 genotyped donors of the cohort, with roughly a sixth of those sequences being non-productive. The study aimed to test whether signatures of past pathogen exposure could be identified by cataloging public T cell receptors. Donor age, sex, ethnicity and CMV serostatus were compiled alongside the repertoire data. The number of donors typed differed by locus, with roughly 620-630 for A, B, C, DRB1 and DQB1, more than 500 for DQA1, some 570 for DPA1, and roughly 450 for DPB1. A later analysis re-examined previously published TCR beta repertoires from 600 to 700 donors and added high-resolution HLA genotyping to investigate patterns of TCR occurrence. An early release covering more than 500 HLA-typed donors comprised about 300 gigabases of sequencing data and tens of millions of unique TCR sequences. Roughly 5 DR-DQ haplotypes were handled as single units for association and clustering, since linkage in the cohort was strong. In the later analysis, no new phenotypic data were used to find candidate immune exposures; instead, reliance was placed on TCR beta sequences and their occurrence across donors. Among the roughly 430 genotyped donors, roughly 80% belonged to the genetic ancestry cluster associated with self-reported Caucasian donors. The study used immunosequencing to profile the T cell repertoires of 666 subjects and linked those repertoires to cytomegalovirus serostatus. An earlier analysis of around 540 of the donors applied high-throughput TCR beta sequencing to assess whether each TCR beta V gene segment acted as functional or pseudogenic. HLA typing covered class I and class II loci at four-digit resolution. In addition to the first cohort of hundreds of subjects, a separate validation cohort of approximately 130 different subjects was used.

In total, just over 650 healthy bone marrow donors made up the cohort. All cohort members were sampled while nominally healthy, although unrecorded immune exposures were likely present. The donor was CMV seronegative and belonged to the group of more than 300 seronegative cohort members. A peripheral blood sample was provided by each donor, and peripheral blood mononuclear cells were used for TCR beta sequencing. The Qiagen DNeasy Blood Extraction Kit was used to extract genomic DNA from the blood cell samples. A note on this clone: Its antigen has not been determined. No base qualities exist here, and no much larger clone lies one base off it.

Relative to germline, V is missing 2 bases and J is missing 4 bases, with 6 bases of the junction outside any gene match. The CDR1 and CDR2 encoded by the germline V gene are MNHNS and SASEGT. Reading from cysteine to phenylalanine, the CDR3 counts 15 amino acids. CDR3 DNA only is kept here, 45 bases in frame from base 1. Library preparation was by the immunoSEQ multiplex PCR assay. The multiplex PCR relied on a mix of 60 forward primers for TCR Vbeta segments and 13 reverse primers for TCR Jbeta segments. Amplification of the CDR3 region of rearranged TCR beta genes was performed with a multiplex PCR assay on genomic DNA. The amplified TCR beta libraries were sequenced on the Illumina HiSeq System as 87-base-pair reads. The study's own analysis went as follows. In a later analysis, approximately 74 million unique TCR beta chains were counted across the 650 to 700 repertoires, and approximately 11 million of these chains were shared by at least two donors. Raw reads were error-corrected and collapsed into unique sequences with a nearest-neighbor algorithm that merged closely related sequences to remove PCR and sequencing errors. Alignment of CDR3 sequences to IMGT reference sequences was used to assign V, D and J gene segments. For a sequence to be retained, a match of at least six nucleotides was required to both a V gene segment and a J gene segment. A rearrangement counted as productive if the CDR3 had no stop codons and remained in frame with V and J, and every other rearrangement counted as non-productive. Following IMGT convention, CDR3 was defined as the stretch from the second conserved V-encoded cysteine up to the conserved J-encoded phenylalanine. The earlier analysis of about 610 of the donors excluded any sequence lacking an unambiguous match to a single V gene segment. In an earlier analysis of 450 to 750 of the donors, a V segment was called functional when productive rearrangements were above 56.7%, and segregating when the standard deviation between donors exceeded 5%. To diagnose cytomegalovirus status from the catalog of TCR beta chain sequences, a statistical classification framework was built. In a later analysis, V and J genes were assigned by comparing TCR nucleotide sequences against IMGT/GENE-DB human TR gene sequences. In a later analysis, CDR3 sequences and most-parsimonious VDJ recombination scenarios were assigned using the TCRdist pipeline. In a later analysis, every TCR beta chain was defined by the combination of its CDR3 amino acid sequence and its V-gene family, and reads without a unique V-gene family were dropped. To address suspected cross-contamination and a sequencing artifact, a later analysis removed 592 highly shared, low-generation-probability nucleotide sequences. A later analysis calculated a clonal expansion index for each public chain from normalized within-repertoire ranks of inferred template counts. In a later analysis, generation probabilities were computed with a VDJ recombination model fitted to out-of-frame rearrangements, and the resulting probabilities were checked against IGoR. A later analysis scored TCR-TCR, TCR-HLA and TCR-CMV co-occurrence with hypergeometric tests, applying a repertoire-size bias correction to TCR pairs. False discovery rates were estimated in a later analysis by permuting HLA or CMV assignments 20 times. In a later analysis, co-occurring TCRs were grouped using DBSCAN, and TCRdist sequence similarity was added for clustering within HLA-allele-positive subsets. For co-occurrence clustering, repertoires with fewer than 30,000 or more than 120,000 public chains were excluded, along with five repertoires with anomalous nucleotide sharing. Not all clones reach the TCRdb copy of this immuneACCESS table, which keeps in-frame sequences only. Checked studies attribute under half of the gap to unresolved V genes and leave the rest unexplained. The DNA was the basis for D and trimming; V, J and clone size are from that table. Counted in this sample were a few hundred thousand clones; about nine tenths of them appeared once. The top ten clonotypes cover about 1.7% of the sample.

General conclusions and limits of the study: It was suggested by the authors that the approach could potentially be generalized to other disease states and immunological phenotypes. In a later analysis, most CMV-associated TCR beta chains were found to appear HLA-restricted, with HLA associations seemingly driven largely by CMV exposure. When HLA alleles, especially DR and DQ, strongly co-occurred, TCR associations were difficult to assign to individual alleles. Cytomegalovirus status was reported to be diagnosed by the classifier with high specificity and sensitivity in both the original and validation cohorts. Compared with the roughly 720-donor mean, donors in an Asian-associated ancestry cluster had fewer N-insertions in productive TCRs, according to a later genetic analysis. While some public TCRs were present in many individuals, most TCR sequences turned up only very rarely across donors. Compared with equally common non-associated chains, HLA-associated TCR beta chains in a later analysis were more clonally expanded and had lower generation probabilities. The 87-base-pair reads could not distinguish some IMGT-functional V segments, including TRBV6-2 and TRBV6-3, so those segments were excluded. Linkage disequilibrium might explain the correlated functional status among segregating V segments, but an unknown experimental factor could not be excluded. CMV serostatus was the only immune exposure information available for the cohort. A group of highly shared sequence variants was considered likely to be a technical artifact of the sequencing pipeline. A few of the identified cytomegalovirus-associated TCR beta chains were confirmed in vitro to be specific for cytomegalovirus antigens. A further reported finding was that TCR beta sequences accurately predicted the HLA-A and HLA-B alleles for most subjects in the first cohort. Presence/absence analyses assumed roughly uniform sequencing depth across donors, an assumption that may not hold. In a later genetic analysis, a missense DCLRE1C variant was associated with V-gene and J-gene trimming of TCR beta chains, and the association was replicated in an independent cohort. In the study, about 150 TCR beta chains were listed as associated with cytomegalovirus. A later analysis found that TCR association rates varied across HLA loci, with DRB1 alleles showing the most associated TCRs and HLA-C alleles the fewest. A later analysis reported that several top co-occurrence clusters appeared linked to parvovirus B19, influenza, CMV and Epstein-Barr virus. Only TCR beta chains were sequenced in this cohort, and the absence of alpha or paired-chain data limited detectable features. At a false discovery rate of 0.05, a later analysis linked some 17,000 TCR beta sequences to specific HLA alleles. Because counts were too low, fewer than 20 rarely observed V segments, including chromosome 9 orphons, were excluded from the earlier analysis of 587 of the donors. An earlier analysis of 450 to 750 of the donors showed that most TCR beta V segments appeared in productive rearrangements either about 90% or about 30% of the time, which broadly matched IMGT annotations. Because HLA typing was missing for some donors at each locus, association tests included only the typed subset.

The rearrangement joined TRBV6-1 to TRBJ1-1; a stretch of 8 junction bases matches TRBD1. The receptor's source is a girl aged 2-10 years in good health and CMV-seronegative. The sample consisted of PBMCs. The DNA sequence reads TGTGCCAGCAGTGAATGGGACAGGCAGGGCACTGAAGCTTTCTTT. Its product reads: CASSEWDRQGTEAFF.